What follows are 22 T cell receptor beta chains derived from one specimen sequenced in a study of T cell clonality in common variable immunodeficiency. Whole-study results and caveats: Reportedly, TCR beta sequences from common variable immunodeficiency showed fewer deletions and N-nucleotide insertions.

What these receptors recognize is not known. Repertoires were generated with immunoSEQ multiplex PCR, while TCRdb's copy carries only in-frame clones and drops some. The sample is made up of approximately 20,000 clones, none counted only once. The sample consisted of peripheral blood mononuclear cells. The origin of the receptors is a human donor with common variable immunodeficiency.

This clone was counted at least ten times. The read terminates 3 residues ahead of where the CDR3 ends, so the germline J gene completes it. The V and J genes are TRBV3-1 (or the pseudogene TRBV3-2) and TRBJ2-7; D not resolved. V was trimmed by 1 base and J by 0 bases, leaving 7 bases between them. The CDR3 is 14 amino acids. CDR1 and CDR2 (germline): LGHDT, YNNKEL (reference sequence). The CDR3 loop is CASSQGLNSYEQYF. The CDR3 DNA, read in part, is TGTGCCAGCAGCCAAGGACTTAACTCCTACGAG.

This clone appeared many times. Read coverage stops 3 residues before the CDR3 terminus; the germline J gene supplies the remainder. This chain joins TRBV12-5 and TRBJ2-5, with TRBD2 identical over 8 bases. Germline CDR1 is LGHNT and CDR2 is FRNRAP. This CDR3 is built from 16 residues. With 1 base clipped from V and 5 bases from J, the junction kept 9 bases outside the gene matches. CDR3 sequence: CASGLDGGLALETQYF. The DNA read from the CDR3 is TGTGCTAGTGGTTTGGATGGAGGACTAGCTTTGGAGACC.

There are many counts of this clone. The read falls 3 residues short of the CDR3 end, and the missing part is taken from the germline J gene. The chain links TRBV30 to TRBJ1-3, with TRBD1 matching 10 bases. The germline V gene has CDR1 GTSNPN and CDR2 SVGIG (reference sequence). The CDR3 sequence is 15 residues long. After removal of 3 bases from V and 4 bases from J, the junction contained 6 bases not matched to a gene. The sequenced part of the CDR3 DNA is TGTGCCTGGAGACGGGACAGGGGATTCGGAAACACC. It translates to CAWRRDRGFGNT. In full, the CDR3 is CAWRRDRGFGNTIYF.

This clone was observed many times. The read finishes 3 residues shy of the CDR3 end, and the germline J gene is used to complete it. This chain uses TRBV5-4 with TRBJ1-3; weak D call: TRBD1 (6 bases). V was trimmed by 4 bases and J by 3 bases, leaving 8 bases between them. Germline CDR1 reads SGHNT; CDR2 reads YYREEE (reference sequence). This CDR3 is 13 amino acids long. The CDR3 loop reads CASSTGLGNTIYF. The CDR3 DNA, read in part, is TGTGCCAGCAGCACAGGGCTTGGAAACACC.

This clone was recorded at least ten times. The read ends 3 residues before the CDR3 terminus; that terminus is restored from the germline J gene. The chain recombines TRBV19 with TRBJ2-1, with a tentative D call TRBD2 (7 bases). There are 13 residues in the CDR3. From germline, CDR1 is LNHDA and CDR2 SQIVND (reference sequence). The V gene lost 4 bases and the J gene lost 9 bases, with 13 bases spanning the gap. The sequenced part of the CDR3 DNA is TGTGCCAGTAGTAGGGGGGGCGGGGTTGAG. It encodes CASSRGGGVE. In full, the CDR3 reads CASSRGGGVEQFF.

This clone was seen many times. The read stops 3 residues short of the end of the CDR3; the missing end is completed from the germline J gene. The rearrangement links TRBV20-1 to TRBJ2-3, with TRBD2 identical over 15 bases. Germline CDR1 DFQATT, CDR2 SNEGSKA (reference sequence). V lost 5 bases to trimming and J lost 6 bases; unmatched junction nucleotides: 3. The CDR3 is 14 residues long. The CDR3 DNA, read in part, is TGCAGTGCTTCCGGGACTAGCGGGGGGGATACG. Amino acids: CSASGTSGGDT. The entire CDR3 is CSASGTSGGDTQYF.

This clone showed up many times. Coverage ceases 3 residues before the CDR3 finishes, and the germline J gene fills in the end. Other DNA variants within this sample encode the same CDR3. The chain employs TRBV9 and TRBJ2-1, with TRBD1 as a possible D gene (6 bases). This CDR3 spans 16 amino acids. Trimming cost V 4 bases and J 7 bases, with 21 bases left between them. Germline V gives CDR1 SGDLS, CDR2 YYNGEE. CDR3 DNA (partial): TGTGCCAGCAGCCCTACCGGGACAACCATCGGGAATGAG. This codes for CASSPTGTTIGNE. The complete CDR3 protein is CASSPTGTTIGNEQFF.

This clone was picked up many times. The CDR3 here is CASSRAGAPPYEQYF. Incomplete CDR3 DNA: TGTGCCAGCAGCCGAGCGGGGGCGCCGCCCTACGAG. V and J are TRBV6-2 or TRBV6-3 and TRBJ2-7; 8 nucleotides line up with TRBD2. Read data end 3 residues before the CDR3 end; the end is taken from the germline J gene. Germline V gene data show CDR1 as MNHEY and CDR2 as SVGEGT. The CDR3 loop spans 15 amino acids. The J segment lost 2 bases and the V segment lost 6 bases, leaving 9 bases of the junction unmatched.

In its sample, this clone was seen many times. Read sequence stops 3 residues before the CDR3 end, and the germline J gene provides the missing end. J is TRBJ2-2 and V is TRBV5-1; D gene ambiguous. Germline-derived CDR1 and CDR2 are SGHRS and YFSETQ. There are 15 residues in the CDR3. Between the trimmed V and J ends, which lost 1 base and 5 bases, there was a span of 12 bases. The part of the CDR3 DNA that was read is TGCGCCAGCAGCTTGCTCGATCCGGTAACCGGGGAG. Its protein is CASSLLDPVTGE. The whole CDR3 sequence reads CASSLLDPVTGELFF.

The table lists this clone with many counts. This CDR3 reads CASSPAGVNEQFF. The covered CDR3 bases are TGTGCCAGCAGCCCAGCCGGGGTAAATGAG. The V gene is TRBV7-2, the J gene TRBJ2-1; D possibly corresponds to TRBD2 (5 bases). The read halts 3 residues ahead of the CDR3 end, with the missing end drawn from the germline J gene. V gave up 5 bases and J gave up 7 bases, with 12 bases separating them. Germline V gene lookup returns CDR1 SGHTA and CDR2 FQGNSA. The CDR3 consists of 13 residues.

This clone was seen repeatedly, ten times or more. The read ends 3 residues early relative to the CDR3; the germline J gene fills the gap. This sequence joins TRBV19 and TRBJ1-5; 9 bases line up with TRBD1. Trimming cost V 3 bases and J 3 bases; bases outside gene matches: 6. The CDR3 sequence is 16 residues long. Germline-derived CDR1 and CDR2 are LNHDA and SQIVND (reference sequence). CDR3 DNA (partial): TGTGCCAGTAGTATCCGCGGACAGGGGTCCAATCAGCCC. Its protein product is CASSIRGQGSNQP. The full CDR3 protein reads CASSIRGQGSNQPQHF.

This clone has at least ten counts. The CDR3 extends 3 residues past the end of the read, so its final part is completed from the germline J gene. J is TRBJ2-5 and V is TRBV5-4, with 14 bases aligning to TRBD2. This CDR3 region has 16 residues. V gave up 0 bases and J gave up 3 bases; unmatched junction bases: 1. Germline values: CDR1 SGHNT, CDR2 YYREEE (reference sequence). The sequenced CDR3 bases are TGTGCCAGCAGCTTGGCGGGACTAGCGGGGGAAGAGACC. It yields the protein CASSLAGLAGEET. The complete CDR3 reads CASSLAGLAGEETQYF.

This clone showed up many times. The CDR3 end lies 3 residues beyond the end of the read and is filled in from the germline J gene. The chain uses TRBV4-1 and TRBJ2-2; tentatively, D is TRBD1 (5 bases). CDR3 length equals 14 residues. The germline V gene encodes CDR1 MGHRA and CDR2 YSYEKL. CDR3 sequence reads: CASSQVNRLLGLFF. CDR3 DNA, as far as it was read: TGCGCCAGCAGCCAAGTTAACAGGCTCTTGGGG.

This clone was counted at least ten times. Read sequence stops 3 residues before the CDR3 end, and the germline J gene provides the missing end. The rearrangement uses TRBV5-1 and TRBJ2-3; D is uncertain. CDR3 length: 14 amino acids. Deletions cut 0 bases from V and 1 base from J, with 6 bases between. Germline CDR1 SGHRS, CDR2 YFSETQ. The part of the CDR3 DNA that was read is TGCGCCAGCAGCTTGGTCTCTGGCACAGATACG. The encoded protein is CASSLVSGTDT. The complete CDR3 sequence is CASSLVSGTDTQYF.

This clone was found many times. The CDR3 extends 3 residues past the end of the read, so its final part is completed from the germline J gene. The chain combines TRBV30 with TRBJ1-1, with 10 bases that match TRBD1. This CDR3 has 15 residues. CDR1 is GTSNPN and CDR2 is SVGIG in the germline V gene (reference sequence). The trim removed 0 bases at V and 5 bases at J, leaving 6 bases unmatched. CDR3 DNA (partial): TGTGCCTGGAGTGTACCTGACAGGGGGCAAACTGAA. This gives the protein CAWSVPDRGQTE. The whole CDR3 region reads CAWSVPDRGQTEAFF.

This clone was seen at least ten times. Read coverage stops 3 residues before the CDR3 terminus; the germline J gene supplies the remainder. The rearrangement links TRBV18 to TRBJ2-7; TRBD2 matches 14 bases. The CDR3 is 14 residues long. The germline CDR1 and CDR2 sequences are KGHSH and LQKENI. V was clipped by 6 bases and J by 6 bases; unmatched bases: 4. The DNA read from the CDR3 is TGTGCCAGCTCCCCGGGACTAGCGGGGGCCGAG. Translation gives CASSPGLAGAE. Given in full, the CDR3 is CASSPGLAGAEQYF.

This clone was observed at least ten times. The read is 3 residues too short to cover the CDR3 end, so that end is filled in from the germline J gene. The chain couples TRBV11-2 to TRBJ2-2; D gene uncertain. V dropped 1 base and J dropped 3 bases, with 9 bases sitting between them. Germline loops: CDR1 SGHAT, CDR2 FQNNGV. This CDR3 region has 15 residues. CDR3 DNA, as far as it was read: TGTGCCAGCAGCTTAGGGGCCTCGGACACCGGGGAG. It translates to CASSLGASDTGE. The full CDR3 sequence reads CASSLGASDTGELFF.

The table lists this clone with many counts. The CDR3 end falls 3 residues outside the read, so it is completed with the germline J gene. The chain has TRBV20-1 and TRBJ2-1; 16 bases match TRBD2. Germline CDR1 reads DFQATT; CDR2 reads SNEGSKA (reference sequence). The CDR3 consists of 18 residues. Trimming removed 6 bases from V and 5 bases from J; junction bases left unmatched: 13. The CDR3 bases that were read are TGCAGTGCAACGGGACTAGCGGGGGGGGGCGGGGCACACAATGAG. Translating gives CSATGLAGGGGAHNE. The entire CDR3 protein reads CSATGLAGGGGAHNEQFF.

This clone was recorded many times. The read falls 3 residues short of the CDR3 end, and the missing part is taken from the germline J gene. This rearrangement joins TRBV20-1 to TRBJ2-3, with TRBD1 identical over 8 bases. Germline-derived CDR1 and CDR2 are DFQATT and SNEGSKA (reference sequence). The CDR3 contains 16 residues. J was trimmed by 0 bases and V by 4 bases; bases with no gene match: 9. The CDR3 protein is CSANSPGQGSTDTQYF. The DNA read from the CDR3 is TGCAGTGCTAACTCCCCCGGACAGGGTAGCACAGATACG.

This clone was found many times. The read gets to within 3 residues of the CDR3 end, and the germline J gene fills in the rest. The V and J genes are TRBV7-2 and TRBJ2-1, with D tentatively TRBD2 (6 bases). This CDR3 comprises 17 residues. Trimming pared 0 bases from V and 3 bases from J, leaving 15 bases between. Germline V gives CDR1 SGHTA, CDR2 FQGNSA. This CDR3 is CASSLAGGNPLYNEQFF. CDR3 DNA (partial): TGTGCCAGCAGCTTAGCGGGCGGGAACCCCCTCTACAATGAG. Looking up the rest from reference TRBV7-2 and TRBJ2-1 gives the full variable domain: GAGVSQSPSNKVTEKGKDVELRCDPISGHTALYWYRQSLGQGLEFLIYFQGNSAPDKSGLPSDRFSAERTGGSVSTLTIQRTQQEDSAVYLCASSLAGGNPLYNEQFFGPGTRLTVL.

This clone has a count of ten or more. Sequencing ends 3 residues short of the CDR3 end; the germline J gene provides the rest. V gene TRBV5-1 combines with J gene TRBJ2-2; no firm D call. Germline V gene lookup returns CDR1 SGHRS and CDR2 YFSETQ. This CDR3 spans 12 amino acids. V was shortened by 5 bases and J by 9 bases, with 11 bases between the two germline ends. CDR3 sequence: CASSSVVRELFF. The sequenced CDR3 bases are TGCGCCAGCAGTTCTGTTGTCCGGGAG.

This clone was seen repeatedly, ten times or more. The CDR3 sequence: CSARTSKETQYF. The covered CDR3 bases are TGCAGCGCACGGACTAGCAAAGAGACC. The rearrangement joins TRBV29-1 to TRBJ2-5; 8 bases are a match to TRBD2. The read ends 3 residues early relative to the CDR3; the germline J gene fills the gap. This CDR3 is built from 12 residues. V trimming: 7 bases; J trimming: 3 bases; junction bases outside the gene matches: 4. Germline V CDR1 and CDR2: SQVTM, ANQGSEA.